Listed below are T cell receptor beta chains from one sample, sequenced in a study of molecular identifiers for immune sequencing clone quantification. TCRdb passed the PCR reads through MiXCR, listing each CDR3 protein once. Here the sample spans approximately 680,000 distinct CDR3 sequences, around 25% being singletons. The sequencing sample was made of naive CD8+ T cells from blood, with Jurkat cell RNA spiked in. The receptors were sampled from a human donor in good health. Some libraries in this study had Jurkat cell RNA spiked in. CDR3s include the opening cysteine and the closing phenylalanine or tryptophan. A D gene is named only where the DNA matches it firmly. Size tells how often a clone was seen (once, few, many) or the class of an expanded clone, and some rows leave it out.

>TRBJ2-1|TRBV20-1|.|.
CSARSRGHQDEQFF
TGCAGTGCTAGATCACGGGGGCATCAGGATGAGCAGTTCTTC
>TRBJ1-2|TRBV28|few|TRBD1
CASNYPSARGKDGYTF
TGTGCCAGCAATTACCCGAGCGCCAGGGGGAAGGATGGCTACACCTTC
>TRBJ2-7|TRBV14|.|TRBD1
CASSPTGTGPYYEQYF
TGTGCCAGCAGCCCCACCGGGACAGGGCCTTACTACGAGCAGTACTTC
>TRBJ2-1|TRBV27|few|.
CASRPDRYQSSYNEQFF
TGTGCCAGCAGACCCGACAGATACCAAAGCTCCTACAATGAGCAGTTCTTC
>TRBJ1-2|TRBV30|few|.
CAWSVPGLRGYTF
TGTGCCTGGAGTGTACCGGGGCTTCGGGGCTACACCTTC
>TRBJ2-1|TRBV7-7|many|TRBD2
CASSRGTSRPHSDEQFF
TGTGCTAGCAGCCGAGGGACTAGCCGTCCTCATTCGGATGAGCAGTTCTTC
>TRBJ2-1|TRBV24-1|.|TRBD1
CATSDDLRQGYNEQFF
TGTGCCACCAGTGACGACCTCCGACAGGGATACAATGAGCAGTTCTTC
>TRBJ2-5|TRBV12-3/TRBV12-4|many|.
CASSQTTPQETQYF
TGTGCCAGCAGTCAAACGACACCTCAAGAGACCCAGTACTTC
>TRBJ1-5|TRBV6-2/TRBV6-3|many|.
CASSGLRGLQNQPQHF
TGTGCCAGCAGTGGCCTACGGGGGCTACAGAATCAGCCCCAGCATTTT
>TRBJ2-7|TRBV19|.|.
CASSMGSCYEQYF
TGTGCCAGTAGTATGGGCAGTTGCTACGAGCAGTACTTC
>TRBJ1-1|TRBV28|many|.
CASSFSPNMNTEAFF
TGTGCCAGCAGTTTCTCGCCAAACATGAACACTGAAGCTTTCTTT
>TRBJ1-4|TRBV20-1|many|.
CSASRQELLATNEKLFF
TGCAGTGCTAGTCGCCAGGAACTCCTCGCAACTAATGAAAAACTGTTTTTT
>TRBJ1-1|TRBV27|few|TRBD1
CASSFTGGREAFF
TGTGCCAGCAGTTTTACAGGGGGCCGGGAAGCTTTCTTT
>TRBJ2-7|TRBV7-9|few|.
CASSLVPGSSYEQYF
TGTGCCAGCAGCTTAGTCCCGGGAAGCTCCTACGAGCAGTACTTC
>TRBJ2-1|TRBV14|.|.
CASSQDVGTGIIDEQFF
TGTGCCAGCAGCCAAGACGTGGGAACGGGAATTATAGATGAGCAGTTCTTC
>TRBJ2-2|TRBV7-1|.|TRBD2
CASSLSGGPAGELVF
TGTGCCAGCAGCCTCAGCGGGGGGCCAGCCGGGGAGCTGGTTTTT
>TRBJ1-5|TRBV12-3/TRBV12-4|few|.
CASSIHRNQPQHF
TGTGCCAGCAGTATACACAGGAATCAGCCCCAGCATTTT
>TRBJ2-2|TRBV12-3/TRBV12-4|few|TRBD1
CASSLPGTGKLAGELFF
TGTGCCAGCAGTTTACCCGGGACAGGAAAGCTAGCCGGGGAGCTGTTTTTT
>TRBJ2-1|TRBV30|.|.
CAWAWWDNEQFF
TGTGCCTGGGCTTGGTGGGACAATGAGCAGTTCTTC
>TRBJ1-4|TRBV28|many|.
CASSAGLKNEKLFF
TGTGCCAGCAGTGCGGGACTGAAGAATGAAAAACTGTTTTTT
>TRBJ1-6|TRBV19|few|.
CASSIMGSQNSPLHF
TGTGCCAGTAGTATTATGGGATCACAGAATTCACCCCTCCACTTT
>TRBJ1-1|TRBV7-2|few|TRBD1
CASSPLQGRGTEAFF
TGTGCCAGCAGCCCGCTACAGGGGAGGGGCACTGAAGCTTTCTTT
>TRBJ2-7|TRBV5-1|many|.
CASSFHPGSYEQYF
TGCGCCAGCAGCTTTCATCCAGGTTCCTACGAGCAGTACTTC
>TRBJ1-1|TRBV6-6|many|TRBD1
CASSLPSRQGNTEAFF
TGTGCCAGCAGCCTACCTTCGAGACAGGGGAACACTGAAGCTTTCTTT
>TRBJ2-3|TRBV20-1|few|TRBD2
CSARDIRTSGGITDTQYF
TGCAGTGCTAGAGATATCAGGACTAGCGGGGGAATCACAGATACGCAGTATTTT
>TRBJ1-2|TRBV7-2|.|.
CASSLWPGPYGYTF
TGTGCCAGCAGCTTATGGCCAGGGCCCTATGGCTACACCTTC
>TRBJ2-2|TRBV3-1|few|.
CASSTPGHITGELFF
TGTGCCAGCAGCACCCCGGGACACATCACCGGGGAGCTGTTTTTT
>TRBJ2-3|TRBV5-8|.|TRBD1
CASRDRGLSDTQYF
TGTGCCAGCAGAGACAGGGGGCTTTCGGATACGCAGTATTTT
>TRBJ2-1|TRBV6-5|few|TRBD1
CASSYSSQGVNGLVGNLQFF
TGTGCCAGCAGTTACTCGAGTCAGGGGGTGAACGGCCTAGTAGGTAATTTGCAGTTCTTC
>TRBJ2-5|TRBV3-1|many|.
CASSQTRAQETQYF
TGTGCCAGCAGCCAGACCAGGGCCCAAGAGACCCAGTACTTC
>TRBJ2-4|TRBV20-1|many|.
CSASTGSVNIQYF
TGCAGTGCTAGCACAGGGTCTGTCAACATTCAGTACTTC
>TRBJ2-1|TRBV12-3/TRBV12-4|.|TRBD2
CASSSGTSKVYNEQFF
TGTGCCAGCAGTTCCGGGACTAGCAAGGTATACAATGAGCAGTTCTTC
>TRBJ1-6|TRBV7-9|few|TRBD1
CASNSDGQGYSPLHF
TGTGCCAGCAACTCCGATGGACAGGGGTATTCACCCCTCCACTTT
>TRBJ2-7|TRBV20-1|.|TRBD2
CSARSLGEGPYEQSF
TGCAGTGCGCGGTCGCTCGGGGAGGGCCCGTACGAGCAGTCCTTC
>TRBJ2-2|TRBV13|many|.
CASSLGIGTLTLSGELFF
TGTGCCAGCAGCTTAGGCATCGGGACATTGACCTTGTCCGGGGAGCTGTTTTTT
>TRBJ1-5|TRBV20-1|many|TRBD1
CSARLGQGLNQPQHF
TGCAGTGCTAGACTAGGACAGGGCCTGAATCAGCCCCAGCATTTT
>TRBJ1-1|TRBV28|many|.
CASSFLTELNTEAFF
TGTGCCAGCAGTTTCCTGACAGAACTTAACACTGAAGCTTTCTTT
>TRBJ2-2|TRBV28|.|.
CASSLRGKTGELFF
TGTGCCAGCAGTTTACGGGGGAAGACCGGGGAGCTGTTTTTT
>TRBJ2-3|TRBV4-1|.|TRBD2
CASSLHGGGPRTDTQYF
TGCGCCAGCAGCCTCCACGGCGGGGGGCCTCGCACAGATACGCAGTATTTT
>TRBJ2-4|TRBV7-2|many|.
CASSLEGLLAKNIQYF
TGTGCCAGCAGCTTAGAGGGTCTGCTAGCCAAAAACATTCAGTACTTC